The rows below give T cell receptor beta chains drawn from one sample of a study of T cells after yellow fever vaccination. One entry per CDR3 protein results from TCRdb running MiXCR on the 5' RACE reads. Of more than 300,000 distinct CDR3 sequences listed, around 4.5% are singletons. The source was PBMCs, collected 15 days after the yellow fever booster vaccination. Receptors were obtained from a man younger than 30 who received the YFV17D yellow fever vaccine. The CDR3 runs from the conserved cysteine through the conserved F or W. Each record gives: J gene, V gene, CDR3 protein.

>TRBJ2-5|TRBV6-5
CASSSQGLEETQYF
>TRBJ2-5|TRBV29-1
CSVEVVETQYF
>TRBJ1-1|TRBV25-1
CASSAGGAFEAFF
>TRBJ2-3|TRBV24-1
CATSGQGAADTQYF
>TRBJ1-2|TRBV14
CASSERRDRYGYTF
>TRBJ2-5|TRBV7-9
CASSVQGVVRQETQYF
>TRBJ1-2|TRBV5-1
CASSAGQGANYGYTF
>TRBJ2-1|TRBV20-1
CSATMDLYYNEQFF
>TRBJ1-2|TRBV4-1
CASSQGQGRRDGYTF
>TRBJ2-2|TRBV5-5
CASRPDSVYGELFF
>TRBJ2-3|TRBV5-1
CASSLDGRPRDTQYF
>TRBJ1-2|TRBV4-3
CASSQDRGQSGYTF
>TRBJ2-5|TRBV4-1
CASSQGTGGGETQYF
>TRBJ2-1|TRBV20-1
CSAQAGLAGNEQFF
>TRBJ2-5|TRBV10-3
CAISNRDRGGETQYF
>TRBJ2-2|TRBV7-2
CASSFSGDTGELFF
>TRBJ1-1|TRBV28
CASSSPRGARTEAFF
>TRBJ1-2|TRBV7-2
CASSFGGLFYGYTF
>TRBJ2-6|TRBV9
CASSSPRGQGRRGANVLTF
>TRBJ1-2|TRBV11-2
CASSTINLQGYGYTF
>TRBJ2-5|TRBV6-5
CASSPGTGLWETQYF
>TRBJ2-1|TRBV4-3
CASSQGRTSSEQFF